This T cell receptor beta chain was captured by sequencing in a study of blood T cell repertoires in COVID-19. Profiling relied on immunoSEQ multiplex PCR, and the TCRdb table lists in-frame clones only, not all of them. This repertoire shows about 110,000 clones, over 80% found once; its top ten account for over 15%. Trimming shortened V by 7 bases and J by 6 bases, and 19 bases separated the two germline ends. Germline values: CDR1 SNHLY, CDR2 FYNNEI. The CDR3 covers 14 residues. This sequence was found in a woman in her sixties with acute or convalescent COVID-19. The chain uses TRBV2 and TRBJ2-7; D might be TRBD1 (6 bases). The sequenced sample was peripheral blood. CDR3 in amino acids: CASTTLAGAAEQYF. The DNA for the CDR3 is TGTGCCAGCACTACCTTGGCAGGGGCAGCCGAGCAGTACTTC.